This TCR beta chain originates from a study of blood T cell repertoires in COVID-19. Living in 20 to 30 US areas, the participants were between roughly 18 and 89 years of age. Participants had their cohort set by participant-reported clinical history. Libraries were prepared by immunoSEQ multiplex PCR; TCRdb keeps only in-frame clonotypes and omits some of them. The sample lists 260,000 or so clones; 87% were seen once. This receptor was identified in a woman aged 25 to 45 with acute COVID-19. Sequenced material: PBMCs or T cells enriched from blood (not recorded which).

CDR3 DNA: TGTGCCAGCAGTTCCGGCGGGCCTCAAAACATTCAGTACTTC. This encodes CASSSGGPQNIQYF. The V call is TRBV27, the J call TRBJ2-4, with D perhaps TRBD2 (5 bases). Deletions cut 4 bases from V and 5 bases from J, with 12 bases between. The CDR3 consists of 14 residues. Per the germline V gene, CDR1 is MNHEY and CDR2 is SMNVEV (reference sequence).